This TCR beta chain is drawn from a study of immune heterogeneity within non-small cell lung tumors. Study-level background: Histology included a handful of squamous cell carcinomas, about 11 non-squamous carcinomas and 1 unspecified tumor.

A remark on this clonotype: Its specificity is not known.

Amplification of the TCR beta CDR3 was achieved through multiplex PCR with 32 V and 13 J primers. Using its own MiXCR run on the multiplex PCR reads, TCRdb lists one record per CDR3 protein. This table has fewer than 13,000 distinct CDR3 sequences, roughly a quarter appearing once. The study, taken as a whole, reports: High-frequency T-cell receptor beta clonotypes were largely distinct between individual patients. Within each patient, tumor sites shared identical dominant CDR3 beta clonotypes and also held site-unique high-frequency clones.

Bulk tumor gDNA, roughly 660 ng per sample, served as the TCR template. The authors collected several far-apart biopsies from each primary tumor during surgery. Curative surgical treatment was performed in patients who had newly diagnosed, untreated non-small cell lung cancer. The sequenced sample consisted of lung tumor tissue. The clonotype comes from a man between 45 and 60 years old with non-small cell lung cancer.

The DNA of the CDR3 is TGTGCCAGCAGTTACAGCGGGGGATTCCAAGAGACCCAGTACTTC. Its translation is CASSYSGGFQETQYF. The V and J genes are TRBV6-5 and TRBJ2-5; TRBD2 matches 8 bases. The V gene's germline CDR1 is MNHEY and CDR2 SVGAGI. CDR3 size: 15 residues. V lost 2 bases to trimming and J lost 1 base; unmatched junction nucleotides: 3.